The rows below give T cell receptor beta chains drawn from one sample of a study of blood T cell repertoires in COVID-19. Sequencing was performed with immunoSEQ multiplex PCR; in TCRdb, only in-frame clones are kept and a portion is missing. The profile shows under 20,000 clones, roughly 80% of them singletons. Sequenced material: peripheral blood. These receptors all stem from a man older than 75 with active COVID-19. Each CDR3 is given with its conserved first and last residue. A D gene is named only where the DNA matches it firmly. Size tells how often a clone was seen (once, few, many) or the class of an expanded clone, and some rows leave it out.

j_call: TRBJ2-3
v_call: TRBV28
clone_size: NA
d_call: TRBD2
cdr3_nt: TGTGCCAGCACAAGAGCGGGGACAGATACGCAGTATTTT
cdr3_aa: CASTRAGTDTQYF

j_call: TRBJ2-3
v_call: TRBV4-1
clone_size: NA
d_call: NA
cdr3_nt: TGCGCCAGCAGCCGCCGGACTGGCCGCCTGACGGATACGCAGTATTTT
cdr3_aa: CASSRRTGRLTDTQYF

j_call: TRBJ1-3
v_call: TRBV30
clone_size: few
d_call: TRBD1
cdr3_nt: TGTGCCTGGAGTGACGACAGGGTGGGTTTTGGAAACACCATATATTTT
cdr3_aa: CAWSDDRVGFGNTIYF

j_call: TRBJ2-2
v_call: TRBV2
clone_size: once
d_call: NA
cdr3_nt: TGTGCCAGCAGCGGGAACACCGGGGAGCTGTTTTTT
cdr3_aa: CASSGNTGELFF

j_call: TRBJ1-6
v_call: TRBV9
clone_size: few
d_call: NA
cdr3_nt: TGTGCCAGCAGCGTAGGTGGGAGTAATTCACCCCTCCACTTT
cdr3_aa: CASSVGGSNSPLHF

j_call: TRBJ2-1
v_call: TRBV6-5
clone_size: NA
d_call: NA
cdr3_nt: TGTGCCAGCCCACCCGTGTCGGTGAACAATGAGCAGTTCTTC
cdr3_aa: CASPPVSVNNEQFF

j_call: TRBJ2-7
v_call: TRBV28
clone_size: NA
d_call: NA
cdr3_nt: TGTGCCAGCAGTTTAAAGGGGCGCAACGAGCAGTACTTC
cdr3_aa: CASSLKGRNEQYF

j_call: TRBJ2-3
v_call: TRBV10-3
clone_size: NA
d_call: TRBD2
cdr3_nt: TGTGCCATCAGCAAACAGGGGGCTAGCGGGAGGGCCGGTGGGACAGATACGCAGTATTTT
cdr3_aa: CAISKQGASGRAGGTDTQYF

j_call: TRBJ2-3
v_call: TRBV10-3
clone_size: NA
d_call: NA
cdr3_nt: TGTGCCATCAGTGGGGACATGTCTAGCACAGATACGCAGTATTTT
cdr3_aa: CAISGDMSSTDTQYF

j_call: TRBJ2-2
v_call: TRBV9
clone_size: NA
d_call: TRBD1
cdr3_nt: TGTGCCAGCAGCGCAGGGACAGCCGGGGAGCTGTTTTTT
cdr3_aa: CASSAGTAGELFF

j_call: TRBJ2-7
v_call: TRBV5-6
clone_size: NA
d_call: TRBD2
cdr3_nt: TGTGCCAGCAGCACCTGGACTAGCGGGACATCCGAGCAGTACTTC
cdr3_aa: CASSTWTSGTSEQYF

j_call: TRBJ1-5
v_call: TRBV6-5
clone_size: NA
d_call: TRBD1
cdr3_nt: TGTGCCAGCGGGTGGACAGGTATTAATCAGCCCCAGCATTTT
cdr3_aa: CASGWTGINQPQHF

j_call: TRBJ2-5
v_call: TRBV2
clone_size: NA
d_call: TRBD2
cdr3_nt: TGTGCCAGCAGCGGGACTAGACAAGAGACCCAGTACTTC
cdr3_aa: CASSGTRQETQYF

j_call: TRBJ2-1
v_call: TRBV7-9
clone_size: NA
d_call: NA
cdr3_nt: TGTGCCAGCAGCCCAGGCCCCGGGCAGTTCTTC
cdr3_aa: CASSPGPGQFF

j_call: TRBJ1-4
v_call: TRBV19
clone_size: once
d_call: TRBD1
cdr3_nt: TGTGCCAGCTCGACAGGGGGTGGTGAAAAACTGTTTTTT
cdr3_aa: CASSTGGGEKLFF

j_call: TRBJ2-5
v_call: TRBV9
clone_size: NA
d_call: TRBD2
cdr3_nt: TGTGCCAGCAGCGTGACTAGCGGAGCGCAAGAGACCCAGTACTTC
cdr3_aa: CASSVTSGAQETQYF

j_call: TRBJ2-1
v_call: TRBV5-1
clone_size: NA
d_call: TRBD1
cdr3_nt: TGCGCCAGCAGTCAGGGACAGAGGGACAACAATGAGCAGTTCTTC
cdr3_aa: CASSQGQRDNNEQFF

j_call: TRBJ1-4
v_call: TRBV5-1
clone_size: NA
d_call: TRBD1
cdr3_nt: TGCGCCAGCAGCTTGGCCGGACAGGGCCCTAATGAAAAACTGTTTTTT
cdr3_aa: CASSLAGQGPNEKLFF

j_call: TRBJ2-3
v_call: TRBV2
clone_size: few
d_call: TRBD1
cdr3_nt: TGTGCCAGCAGTGAAGGGGACAGGGGCTCAGATACGCAGTATTTT
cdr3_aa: CASSEGDRGSDTQYF

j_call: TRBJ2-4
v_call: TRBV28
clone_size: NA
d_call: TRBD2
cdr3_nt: TGTGCCAGCAGTCTCACCCCTCTGCTGGCGGGAGGGTTCGTAGCCAAAAACATTCAGTACTTC
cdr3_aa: CASSLTPLLAGGFVAKNIQYF

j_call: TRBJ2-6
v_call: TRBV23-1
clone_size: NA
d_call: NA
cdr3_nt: TGCGCCAGCAGTCAATTTGGGACACACCTCCACTCTGGGGCCAACGTCCTGACTTTC
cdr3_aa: CASSQFGTHLHSGANVLTF

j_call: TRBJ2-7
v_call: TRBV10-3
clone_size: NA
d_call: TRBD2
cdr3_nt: TGTGCCATCAGTGGACTAGCGGGAGTATCCTACGAGCAGTACTTC
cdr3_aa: CAISGLAGVSYEQYF

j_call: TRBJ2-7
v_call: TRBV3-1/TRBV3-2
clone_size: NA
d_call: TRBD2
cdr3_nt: TGTGCCAGCAGCCCCGGAGCGGGAGGGTATAACGAGCAGTACTTC
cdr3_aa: CASSPGAGGYNEQYF

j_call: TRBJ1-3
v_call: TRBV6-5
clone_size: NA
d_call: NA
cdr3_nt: TGTGCCAGCAGTAGGGGCTCTGGAAACACCATATATTTT
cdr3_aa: CASSRGSGNTIYF

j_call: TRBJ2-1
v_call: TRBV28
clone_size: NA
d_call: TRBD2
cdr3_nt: TGTGCCGCGGGACTAGCGGGAGGCGGTGAGCAGTTCTTC
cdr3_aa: CAAGLAGGGEQFF

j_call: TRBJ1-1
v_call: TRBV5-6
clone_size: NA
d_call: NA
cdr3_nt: TGTGCCAGCAGCTTGAAAACTCCGAACACTGAAGCTTTCTTT
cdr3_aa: CASSLKTPNTEAFF

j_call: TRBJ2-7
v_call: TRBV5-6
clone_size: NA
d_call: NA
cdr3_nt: TGTGCCAGCAGCTTGGGAGGGTACGAGCAGTACTTC
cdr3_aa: CASSLGGYEQYF

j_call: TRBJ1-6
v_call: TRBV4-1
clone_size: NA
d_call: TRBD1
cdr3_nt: TGCGCCAGCCTACCCCTTTGTTTCGGGACAGCTCTCAATTCACCCCTCCACTTT
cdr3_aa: CASLPLCFGTALNSPLHF

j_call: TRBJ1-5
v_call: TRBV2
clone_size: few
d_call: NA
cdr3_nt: TGTGCCAGCACCCGGCAGGCCCAGCAGCCCCAGCATTTT
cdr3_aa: CASTRQAQQPQHF

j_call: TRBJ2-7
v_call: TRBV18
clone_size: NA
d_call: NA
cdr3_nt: TGTGCCAGCTCACCAACAATACCCTACGAGCAGTACTTC
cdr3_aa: CASSPTIPYEQYF

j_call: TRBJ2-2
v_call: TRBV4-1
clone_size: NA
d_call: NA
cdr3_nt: TGCGCCAGCAGCCAAGATCCCAGGCCCCGCACCGACAGTTCCGGGGAGCTGTTTTTT
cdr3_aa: CASSQDPRPRTDSSGELFF

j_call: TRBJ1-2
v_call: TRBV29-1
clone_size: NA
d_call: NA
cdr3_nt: TGCAGCGTGGGGGAGGGGCGCCGGGGTGGCTACACCTTC
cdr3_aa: CSVGEGRRGGYTF

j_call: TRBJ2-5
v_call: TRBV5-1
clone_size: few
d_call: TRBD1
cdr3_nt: TGCGCCAGCAGCTGGGACAGCCAAGAGACCCAGTACTTC
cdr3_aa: CASSWDSQETQYF

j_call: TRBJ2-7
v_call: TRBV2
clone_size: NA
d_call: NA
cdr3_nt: TGTGCCAGCAGATCCCGGGGGACCTCTGCCTACGAGCAGTACTTC
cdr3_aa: CASRSRGTSAYEQYF

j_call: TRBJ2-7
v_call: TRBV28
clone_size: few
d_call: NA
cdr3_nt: TGTGCCAGCAGTTCACCCGATTCAAGGCCGGGGGAGCAGTACTTC
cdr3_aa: CASSSPDSRPGEQYF

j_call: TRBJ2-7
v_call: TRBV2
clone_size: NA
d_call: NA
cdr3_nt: TGTGCCAGCAGGGACGGTCTAGCCGGCTACGAGCAGTACTTC
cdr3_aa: CASRDGLAGYEQYF

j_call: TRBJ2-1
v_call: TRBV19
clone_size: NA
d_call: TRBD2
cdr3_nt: TGTGCCAGTAGTGGGGGACTAGCGGGGTCCAGTGTCAATGAGCAGTTCTTC
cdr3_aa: CASSGGLAGSSVNEQFF

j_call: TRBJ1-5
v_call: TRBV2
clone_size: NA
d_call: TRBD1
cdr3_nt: TGTGCCAGCAGTGCCGGGACAGGGAGTCAGCCCCAGCATTTT
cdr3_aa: CASSAGTGSQPQHF

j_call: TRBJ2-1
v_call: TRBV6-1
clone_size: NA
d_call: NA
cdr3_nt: TGTGCCAGCAGTGAAATAGGGGAATACAATGAGCAGTTCTTC
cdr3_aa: CASSEIGEYNEQFF

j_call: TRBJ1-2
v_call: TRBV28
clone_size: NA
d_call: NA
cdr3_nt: TGTGCCAGCAGTTTAAACAAGTCGTTTGGCTACACCTTC
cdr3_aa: CASSLNKSFGYTF

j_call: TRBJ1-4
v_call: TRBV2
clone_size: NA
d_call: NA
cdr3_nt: TGTGCCAGCAGTGAAAGGAACCTCGGGATAACCACGGAAAAACTGTTTTTT
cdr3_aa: CASSERNLGITTEKLFF

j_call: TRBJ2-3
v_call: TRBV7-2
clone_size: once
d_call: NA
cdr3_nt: TGTGCCAGCACCCCTGGAAGGGGTACAGATACGCAGTATTTT
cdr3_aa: CASTPGRGTDTQYF

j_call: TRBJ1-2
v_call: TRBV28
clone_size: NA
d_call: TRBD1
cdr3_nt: TGTGCCAGCAGTTCCCTCCCAGGGGGCGCCGTCTATGGCTACACCTTC
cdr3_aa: CASSSLPGGAVYGYTF

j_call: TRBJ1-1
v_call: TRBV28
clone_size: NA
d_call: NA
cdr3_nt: TGTGCCAGCAGTTCCGGAGTGAACACTGAAGCTTTCTTT
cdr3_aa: CASSSGVNTEAFF

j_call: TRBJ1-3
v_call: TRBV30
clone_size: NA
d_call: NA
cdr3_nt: TGTGCCTGGAGTTTCTCAGGGCGACTCTCTGGAAACACCATATATTTT
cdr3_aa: CAWSFSGRLSGNTIYF

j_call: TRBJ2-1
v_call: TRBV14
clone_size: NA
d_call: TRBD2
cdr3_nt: TGTGCCAGCAGCCAAGGGAATAGCGGGAATTGGGAGCAGTTCTTC
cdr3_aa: CASSQGNSGNWEQFF

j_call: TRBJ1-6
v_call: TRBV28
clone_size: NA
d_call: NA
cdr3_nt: TGTGCCAGCAGTTTATCCCTGACAGAAAATAATTCACCCCTCCACTTT
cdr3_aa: CASSLSLTENNSPLHF

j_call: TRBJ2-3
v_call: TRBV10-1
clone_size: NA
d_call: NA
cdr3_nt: TGCGCCAGCAGTGACTCACTGGCAGATACGCAGTATTTT
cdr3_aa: CASSDSLADTQYF

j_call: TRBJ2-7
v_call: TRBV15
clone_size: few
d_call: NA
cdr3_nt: TGTGCCACCAGCAGAGATGGTCGGGGTCGGTACTTC
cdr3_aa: CATSRDGRGRYF

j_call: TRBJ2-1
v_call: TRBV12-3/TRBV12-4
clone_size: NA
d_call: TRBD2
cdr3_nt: TGTGCCAGCAGTGGACTAGTTCGAGAGCAGTTCTTC
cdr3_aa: CASSGLVREQFF

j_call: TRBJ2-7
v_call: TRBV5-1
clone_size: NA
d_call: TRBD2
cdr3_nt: TGCGCCAGCAGCGGGACTAGCGGGCCTTACGAGCAGTACTTC
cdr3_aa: CASSGTSGPYEQYF

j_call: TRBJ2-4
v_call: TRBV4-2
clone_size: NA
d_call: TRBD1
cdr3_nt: TGTGCCAGCAGCCAAGAGACCTGGACAGGGGCTTTTCAAAACATTCAGTACTTC
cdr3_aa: CASSQETWTGAFQNIQYF

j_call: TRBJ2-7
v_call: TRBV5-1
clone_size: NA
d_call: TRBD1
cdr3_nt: TGCGCCAGCAGCTCGCAGTCCGGGACAGCCTACGAGCAGTACTTC
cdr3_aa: CASSSQSGTAYEQYF

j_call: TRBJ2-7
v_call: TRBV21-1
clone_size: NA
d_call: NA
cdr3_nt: TGTGCCAGCAGCAAACCGGGCCAGGGGGAGCAGTACTTC
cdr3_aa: CASSKPGQGEQYF

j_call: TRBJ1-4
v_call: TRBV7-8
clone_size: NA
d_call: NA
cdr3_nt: TGTGCCAGCAGCCCGGGACAACGGGAAAAACTGTTTTTT
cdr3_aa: CASSPGQREKLFF

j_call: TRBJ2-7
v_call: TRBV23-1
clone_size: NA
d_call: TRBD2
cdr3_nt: TGCGCCAGCAGTCAAAGCGCTAGCGGGAGGCCCATCGTCAGCCACGAGCAGTACTTC
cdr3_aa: CASSQSASGRPIVSHEQYF

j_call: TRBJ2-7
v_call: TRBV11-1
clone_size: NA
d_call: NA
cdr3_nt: TGTGCCAGCAGCCGATTGGTCGGGTCTTTGGACGAGCAGTACTTC
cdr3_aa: CASSRLVGSLDEQYF